What follows are 9 T cell receptor beta chains derived from one specimen sequenced in a study of blood T cell repertoires in COVID-19. Sequenced by immunoSEQ multiplex PCR; TCRdb stores in-frame clones only, minus some. This sample yields about 190,000 clones, of which 90% are seen a single time; 0.5% to 0.75% belongs to the top ten. Sequenced sample: peripheral blood. The receptors stem from a man between 50 and 59 years old with acute or convalescent COVID-19.

For the CDR3, the DNA is TGTGCCAGCAGCTTGGAAAACTCAGGGCCACATCAGCCCCAGCATTTT. Translation: CASSLENSGPHQPQHF. The chain is built from TRBV5-8 and TRBJ1-5; D might be TRBD1 (5 bases). This CDR3 region has 16 residues. V lost 0 bases and J 5 bases, leaving 15 bases between the germline ends. Germline CDR1 is SGHTS and CDR2 is YDEGEE.

The chain recombines TRBV27 with TRBJ1-1, with D possibly TRBD1 on 5 matching bases. The CDR3 is made up of 13 amino acids. Trimming stripped 2 bases from V and 5 bases from J, with 9 bases between. Germline values: CDR1 MNHEY, CDR2 SMNVEV (reference sequence). As DNA, the CDR3 is TGTGCCAGCAGTTTACGGGGGAGGACTGAAGCTTTCTTT. Translation: CASSLRGRTEAFF.

The chain joins TRBV27 to TRBJ2-3; D may be TRBD2 (6 bases). Germline CDR1 is MNHEY and CDR2 is SMNVEV (reference sequence). The CDR3 is 14 residues long. V gave up 7 bases and J gave up 1 base, with 12 bases separating them. DNA for the CDR3: TGTGCCAGCACCTATAGCGGTCGCACAGATACGCAGTATTTT. Encoded protein: CASTYSGRTDTQYF.

The chain links TRBV10-3 to TRBJ1-5; 8 nucleotides agree with TRBD1. This CDR3 has 15 amino acids. J gave up 8 bases and V 4 bases, and 10 bases lay outside the gene matches. CDR1 is ENHRY, CDR2 SYGVKD, per germline. DNA of the CDR3: TGTGCCATCAGTGCTGGACAGGGTATGGCTGAGCCCCAGCATTTT. This encodes CAISAGQGMAEPQHF.

This clone is a singleton in its sample. The rearrangement uses TRBV4-1 and TRBJ1-2; D not certain. Germline V gene sequence: CDR1 MGHRA, CDR2 YSYEKL. The CDR3 contains 13 residues. V was pared by 2 bases and J by 4 bases, with 8 bases between. Here the CDR3 DNA reads TGCGCCAGCAGCCAACAGGATACCTATGGCTACACCTTC. Translating gives CASSQQDTYGYTF.

The chain recombines TRBV6-5 with TRBJ2-2; maybe TRBD1 (6 bases). V dropped 6 bases and J dropped 5 bases, with 13 bases sitting between them. The CDR3 is made up of 14 amino acids. Germline values: CDR1 MNHEY, CDR2 SVGAGI. The CDR3 is CASSPGAGTGELFF. CDR3 coding DNA: TGTGCCAGCAGCCCAGGGGCGGGTACCGGGGAGCTGTTTTTT.

This clone was recorded once. The chain uses TRBV6-6 and TRBJ1-2; D may be TRBD1 (6 bases). V was clipped by 11 bases and J by 2 bases, with 18 bases between them. This CDR3 has 14 residues. Germline V gene sequence: CDR1 MNHNY, CDR2 SVGAGI (reference sequence). The CDR3 region has the DNA TGTGCCTCCATACCGGGGGGGCCAAACTATGGCTACACCTTC. This codes for CASIPGGPNYGYTF.

The chain has TRBV5-5 and TRBJ2-1, with 8 bases fitting TRBD2. This CDR3 is 15 amino acids long. Per germline, CDR1 SGHKS and CDR2 YYEKEE (reference sequence). Germline trimming cut 5 bases from V and 8 bases from J; bases unmatched to any gene: 12. CDR3 DNA: TGTGCCAGCAGACCCGGGACTAGAGGCTTCCATGAGCAGTTCTTC. Its translation: CASRPGTRGFHEQFF.

The J gene is TRBJ1-4, the V gene TRBV3-1 (or the pseudogene TRBV3-2); perhaps TRBD1 as D (6 bases). V was pared by 2 bases and J by 2 bases, with 12 bases between. From germline, CDR1 is LGHDT and CDR2 YNNKEL (reference sequence). CDR3 size: 16 residues. CDR3 nucleotide sequence: TGTGCCAGCAGCCAACGAGGACAGTCGACTAATGAAAAACTGTTTTTT. The encoded protein is CASSQRGQSTNEKLFF.